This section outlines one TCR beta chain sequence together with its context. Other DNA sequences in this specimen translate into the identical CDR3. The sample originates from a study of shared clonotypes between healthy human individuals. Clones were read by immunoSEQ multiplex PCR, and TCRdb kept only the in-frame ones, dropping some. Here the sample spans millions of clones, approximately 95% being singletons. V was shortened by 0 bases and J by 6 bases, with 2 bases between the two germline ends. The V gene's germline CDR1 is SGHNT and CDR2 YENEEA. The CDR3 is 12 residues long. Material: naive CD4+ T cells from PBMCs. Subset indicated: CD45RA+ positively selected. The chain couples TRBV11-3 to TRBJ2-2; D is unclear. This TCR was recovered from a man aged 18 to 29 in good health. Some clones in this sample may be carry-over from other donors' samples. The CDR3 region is CASSLDSGELFF. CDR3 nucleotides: TGTGCCAGCAGCTTAGACTCCGGGGAGCTGTTTTTT. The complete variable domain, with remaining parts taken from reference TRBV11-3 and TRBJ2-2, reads EAGVVQSPRYKIIEKKQPVAFWCNPISGHNTLYWYLQNLGQGPELLIRYENEEAVDDSQLPKDRFSAERLKGVDSTLKIQPAELGDSAVYLCASSLDSGELFFGEGSRLTVL.